This T cell receptor beta chain was observed in a study of cytotoxic CD8 clonotypes in ibrutinib-treated CLL. Study-wide results and caveats: Before falling back toward baseline at progression, clonality had risen at the time of ibrutinib response. Age-matched healthy donor levels were exceeded by baseline clonality, which tracked circulating CD8+ T-cell counts.

Germline assignment: CDR1 LNHNV and CDR2 YYDKDF (reference sequence). V was clipped by 0 bases and J by 0 bases, with 5 bases between them. The CDR3 extends over 15 amino acids. As for this clone: Its specificity is not known.

Clones were read by immunoSEQ multiplex PCR, and TCRdb kept only the in-frame ones, dropping some. Here the sample spans about 310,000 clones, around four fifths being singletons. The TCR originated in a human donor with chronic lymphocytic leukemia. The chain employs TRBV15 and TRBJ2-2, with D uncertain. This material consisted of PBMCs, taken before ibrutinib treatment. The CDR3 region is CATSRDRANTGELFF. DNA of the CDR3: TGTGCCACCAGCAGAGATCGAGCGAACACCGGGGAGCTGTTTTTT. Full variable domain (outside the CDR3, taken from reference TRBV15 and TRBJ2-2): DAMVIQNPRYQVTQFGKPVTLSCSQTLNHNVMYWYQQKSSQAPKLLFHYYDKDFNNEADTPDNFQSRRPNTSFCFLDIRSPGLGDTAMYLCATSRDRANTGELFFGEGSRLTVL.